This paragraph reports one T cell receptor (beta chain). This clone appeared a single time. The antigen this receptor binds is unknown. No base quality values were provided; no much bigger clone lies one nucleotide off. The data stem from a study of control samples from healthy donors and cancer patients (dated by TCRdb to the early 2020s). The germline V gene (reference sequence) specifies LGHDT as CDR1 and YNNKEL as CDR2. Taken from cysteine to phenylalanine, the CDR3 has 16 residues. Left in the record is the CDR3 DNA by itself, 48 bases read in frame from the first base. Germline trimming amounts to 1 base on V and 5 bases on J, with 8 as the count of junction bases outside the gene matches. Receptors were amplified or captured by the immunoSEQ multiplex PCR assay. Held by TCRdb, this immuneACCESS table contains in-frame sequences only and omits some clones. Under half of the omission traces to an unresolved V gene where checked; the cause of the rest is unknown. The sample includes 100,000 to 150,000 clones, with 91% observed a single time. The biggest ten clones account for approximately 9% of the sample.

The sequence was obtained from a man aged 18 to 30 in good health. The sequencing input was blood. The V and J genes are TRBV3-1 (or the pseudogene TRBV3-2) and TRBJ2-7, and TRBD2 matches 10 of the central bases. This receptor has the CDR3 CASSQVWSGGVHEQYF. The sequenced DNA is TGTGCCAGCAGCCAAGTATGGAGCGGGGGGGTCCACGAGCAGTACTTC.